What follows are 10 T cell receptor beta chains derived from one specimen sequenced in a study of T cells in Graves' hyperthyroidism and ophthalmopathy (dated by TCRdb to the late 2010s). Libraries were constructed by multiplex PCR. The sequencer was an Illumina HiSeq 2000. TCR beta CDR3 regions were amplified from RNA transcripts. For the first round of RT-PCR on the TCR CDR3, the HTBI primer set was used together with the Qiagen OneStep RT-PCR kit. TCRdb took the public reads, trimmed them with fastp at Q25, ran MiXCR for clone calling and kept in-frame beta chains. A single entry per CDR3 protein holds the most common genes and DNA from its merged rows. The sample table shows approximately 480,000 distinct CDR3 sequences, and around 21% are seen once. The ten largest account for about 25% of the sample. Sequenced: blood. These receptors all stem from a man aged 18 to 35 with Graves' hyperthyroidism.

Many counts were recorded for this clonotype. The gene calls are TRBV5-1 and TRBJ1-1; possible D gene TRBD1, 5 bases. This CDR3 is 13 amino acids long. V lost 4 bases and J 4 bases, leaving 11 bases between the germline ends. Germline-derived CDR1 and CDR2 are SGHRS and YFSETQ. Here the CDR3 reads CASSALRGTEAFF. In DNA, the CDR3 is TGCGCCAGCAGCGCCTTGAGGGGCACTGAAGCTTTCTTT.

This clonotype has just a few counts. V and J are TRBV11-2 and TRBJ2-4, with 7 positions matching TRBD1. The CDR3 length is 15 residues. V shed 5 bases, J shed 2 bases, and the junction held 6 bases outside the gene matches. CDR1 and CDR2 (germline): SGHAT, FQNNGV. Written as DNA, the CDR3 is TGTGCCAGCAGCCCGGACAGGTTCACCAAAAACATTCAGTACTTC. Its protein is CASSPDRFTKNIQYF.

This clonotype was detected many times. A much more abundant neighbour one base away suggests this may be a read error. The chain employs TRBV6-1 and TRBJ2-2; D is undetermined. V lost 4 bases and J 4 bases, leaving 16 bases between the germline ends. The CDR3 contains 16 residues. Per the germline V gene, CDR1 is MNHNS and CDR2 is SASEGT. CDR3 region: CASSGAHELLTGELFF. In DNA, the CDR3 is TGTGCCAGCAGTGGAGCGCATGAACTTCTCACCGGGGAGCTGTTTTTT.

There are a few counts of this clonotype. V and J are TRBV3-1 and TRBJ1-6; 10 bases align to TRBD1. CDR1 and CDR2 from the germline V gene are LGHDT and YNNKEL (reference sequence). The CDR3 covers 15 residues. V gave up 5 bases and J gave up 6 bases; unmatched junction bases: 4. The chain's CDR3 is CASSEGQGLNSPLHF. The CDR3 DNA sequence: TGTGCCAGCAGCGAGGGACAGGGGCTTAATTCACCCCTCCACTTT.

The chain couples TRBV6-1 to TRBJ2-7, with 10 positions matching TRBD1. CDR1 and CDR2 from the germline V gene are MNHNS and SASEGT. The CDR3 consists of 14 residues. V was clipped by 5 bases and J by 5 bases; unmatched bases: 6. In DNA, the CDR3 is TGTGCCAGCAGTCGGGACAGGGGATTCCACGAGCAGTACTTC. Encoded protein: CASSRDRGFHEQYF.

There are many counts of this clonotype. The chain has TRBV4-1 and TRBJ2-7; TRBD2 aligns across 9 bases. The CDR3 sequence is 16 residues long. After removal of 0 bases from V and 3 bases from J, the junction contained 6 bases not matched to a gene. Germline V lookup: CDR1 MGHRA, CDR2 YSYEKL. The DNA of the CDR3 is TGCGCCAGCAGCCAAGATTGGAGTAGCGGGGGCTACGAGCAGTACTTC. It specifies CASSQDWSSGGYEQYF.

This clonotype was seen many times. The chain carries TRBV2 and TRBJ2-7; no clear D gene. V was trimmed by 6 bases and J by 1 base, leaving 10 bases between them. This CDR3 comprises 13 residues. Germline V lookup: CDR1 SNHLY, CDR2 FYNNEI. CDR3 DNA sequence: TGTGCCAGCAGAGGGATTCTATCCTACGAGCAGTACTTC. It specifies CASRGILSYEQYF.

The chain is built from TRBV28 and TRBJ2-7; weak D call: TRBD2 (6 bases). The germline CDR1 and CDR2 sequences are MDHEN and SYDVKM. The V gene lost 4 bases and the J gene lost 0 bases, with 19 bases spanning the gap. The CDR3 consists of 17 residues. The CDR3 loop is CASSSIAEAPSSYEQYF. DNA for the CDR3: TGTGCCAGCAGTTCCATAGCGGAGGCCCCCAGCTCCTACGAGCAGTACTTC. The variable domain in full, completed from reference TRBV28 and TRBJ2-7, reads DVKVTQSSRYLVKRTGEKVFLECVQDMDHENMFWYRQDPGLGLRLIYFSYDVKMKEKGDIPEGYSVSREKKERFSLILESASTNQTSMYLCASSSIAEAPSSYEQYFGPGTRLTVT.

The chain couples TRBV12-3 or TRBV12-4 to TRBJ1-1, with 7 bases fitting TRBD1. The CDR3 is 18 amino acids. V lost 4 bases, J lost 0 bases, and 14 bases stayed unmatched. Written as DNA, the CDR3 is TGTGCCAGCAGTTATGATACCCCGGGACAGATAATGAACACTGAAGCTTTCTTT. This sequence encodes CASSYDTPGQIMNTEAFF.

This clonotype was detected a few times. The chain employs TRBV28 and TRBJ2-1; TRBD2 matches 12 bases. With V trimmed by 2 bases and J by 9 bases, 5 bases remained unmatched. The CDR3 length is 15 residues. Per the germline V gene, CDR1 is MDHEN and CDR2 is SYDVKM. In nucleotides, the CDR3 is TGTGCCAGCAGTTTAACTAGCGGGGGGTCGGCTGAGCAGTTCTTC. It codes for CASSLTSGGSAEQFF.